Listed here is a single T cell receptor beta chain. The entry originates in a study of shared T cell receptors in the human thymus. Looked up from germline, CDR1 is SGHKS and CDR2 is YYEKEE (reference sequence). The CDR3 runs 14 residues. V dropped 4 bases and J dropped 5; count of bases not matched to a gene: 7. Measured with immunoSEQ multiplex PCR; TCRdb has only the in-frame clones, and not every one. The table lists a few hundred thousand clones, approximately 95% of them singletons, with roughly 0.02% in the top ten. Sequencing was done on a sample of thymocytes. The rearrangement joins TRBV5-5 to TRBJ2-5, with 8 bases matching TRBD1. This sequence was found in a human donor. DNA of the CDR3: TGTGCCAGCAGCCAGACAGGGGATTTGGAGACCCAGTACTTC. It translates to CASSQTGDLETQYF.